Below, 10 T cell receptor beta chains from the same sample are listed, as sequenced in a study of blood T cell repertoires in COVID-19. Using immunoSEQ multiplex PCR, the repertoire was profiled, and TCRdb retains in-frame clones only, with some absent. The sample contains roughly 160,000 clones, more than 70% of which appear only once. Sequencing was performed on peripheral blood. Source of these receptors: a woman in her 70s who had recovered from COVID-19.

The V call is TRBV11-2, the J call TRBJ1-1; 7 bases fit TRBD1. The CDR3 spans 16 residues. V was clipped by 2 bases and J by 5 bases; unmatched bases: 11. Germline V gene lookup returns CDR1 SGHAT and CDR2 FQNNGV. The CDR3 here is CASSLRSGGPQTEAFF. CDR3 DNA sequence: TGTGCCAGCAGCTTAAGGTCAGGGGGGCCCCAAACTGAAGCTTTCTTT. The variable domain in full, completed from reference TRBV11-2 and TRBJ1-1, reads EAGVAQSPRYKIIEKRQSVAFWCNPISGHATLYWYQQILGQGPKLLIQFQNNGVVDDSQLPKDRFSAERLKGVDSTLKIQPAKLEDSAVYLCASSLRSGGPQTEAFFGQGTRLTVV.

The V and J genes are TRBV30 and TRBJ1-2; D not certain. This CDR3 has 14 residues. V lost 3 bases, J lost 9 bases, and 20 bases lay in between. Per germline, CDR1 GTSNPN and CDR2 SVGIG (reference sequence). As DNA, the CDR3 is TGTGCCTGGAGGCCCCCCACGGTCCTAGTTAGCTACACCTTC. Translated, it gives CAWRPPTVLVSYTF.

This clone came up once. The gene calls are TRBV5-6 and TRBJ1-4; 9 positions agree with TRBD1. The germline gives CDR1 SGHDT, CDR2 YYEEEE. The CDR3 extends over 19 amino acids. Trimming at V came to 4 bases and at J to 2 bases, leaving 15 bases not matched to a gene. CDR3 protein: CASSAPGTGMERTNEKLFF. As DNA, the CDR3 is TGTGCCAGCAGCGCCCCGGGGACAGGGATGGAGAGGACTAATGAAAAACTGTTTTTT.

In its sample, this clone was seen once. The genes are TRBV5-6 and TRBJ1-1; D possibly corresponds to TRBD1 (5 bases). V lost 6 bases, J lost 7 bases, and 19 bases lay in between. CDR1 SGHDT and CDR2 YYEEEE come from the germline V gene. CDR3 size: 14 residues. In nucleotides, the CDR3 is TGTGCCAGCACCCGTCGGTGGGCGGGGGGTGAAGCTTTCTTT. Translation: CASTRRWAGGEAFF.

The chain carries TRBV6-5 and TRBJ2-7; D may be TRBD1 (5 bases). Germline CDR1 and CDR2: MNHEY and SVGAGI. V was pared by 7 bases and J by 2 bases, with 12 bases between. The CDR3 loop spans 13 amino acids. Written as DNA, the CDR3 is TGTGCCAGCAAGAAGGGGCAGACCTACGAGCAGTACTTC. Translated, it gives CASKKGQTYEQYF.

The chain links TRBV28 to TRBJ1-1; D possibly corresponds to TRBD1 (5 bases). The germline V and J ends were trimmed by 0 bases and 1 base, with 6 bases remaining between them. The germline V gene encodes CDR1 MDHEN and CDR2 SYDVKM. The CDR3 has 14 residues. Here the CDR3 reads CASSLWQGNTEAFF. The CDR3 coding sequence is TGTGCCAGCAGTTTATGGCAGGGGAACACTGAAGCTTTCTTT.

The CDR3 is CASGQLGPGTMRQFF. The CDR3 nucleotides are TGTGCCAGCGGACAGCTCGGACCGGGAACAATGAGGCAGTTCTTC. This chain connects TRBV28 to TRBJ2-1, with D perhaps TRBD1 (6 bases). V was shortened by 8 bases and J by 12 bases, with 26 bases between the two germline ends. CDR1 and CDR2 (germline): MDHEN, SYDVKM. This CDR3 has 15 residues.

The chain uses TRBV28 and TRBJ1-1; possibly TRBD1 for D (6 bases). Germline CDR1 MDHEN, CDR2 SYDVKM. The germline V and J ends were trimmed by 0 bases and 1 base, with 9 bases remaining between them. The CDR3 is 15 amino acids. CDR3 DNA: TGTGCCAGCAGTTTATGGGGGACACCGAACACTGAAGCTTTCTTT. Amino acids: CASSLWGTPNTEAFF.

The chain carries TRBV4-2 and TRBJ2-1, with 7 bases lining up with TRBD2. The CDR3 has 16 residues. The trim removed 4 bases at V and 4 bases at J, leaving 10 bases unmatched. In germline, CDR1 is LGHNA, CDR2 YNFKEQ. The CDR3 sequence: CASSPQEAGRYNEQFF. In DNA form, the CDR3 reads TGTGCCAGCAGCCCCCAGGAAGCGGGACGTTACAATGAGCAGTTCTTC.

Written as DNA, the CDR3 is TGTGCCAGCTCGCCAGGGAGGGATATCGGTGTTGAAGCTTTCTTT. Amino acid sequence: CASSPGRDIGVEAFF. The chain has TRBV18 and TRBJ1-1; D might be TRBD1 (5 bases). The V and J ends lost 6 bases and 7 bases respectively, with 21 bases between them. Germline CDR1 is KGHSH and CDR2 is LQKENI. The CDR3 has 15 amino acids.